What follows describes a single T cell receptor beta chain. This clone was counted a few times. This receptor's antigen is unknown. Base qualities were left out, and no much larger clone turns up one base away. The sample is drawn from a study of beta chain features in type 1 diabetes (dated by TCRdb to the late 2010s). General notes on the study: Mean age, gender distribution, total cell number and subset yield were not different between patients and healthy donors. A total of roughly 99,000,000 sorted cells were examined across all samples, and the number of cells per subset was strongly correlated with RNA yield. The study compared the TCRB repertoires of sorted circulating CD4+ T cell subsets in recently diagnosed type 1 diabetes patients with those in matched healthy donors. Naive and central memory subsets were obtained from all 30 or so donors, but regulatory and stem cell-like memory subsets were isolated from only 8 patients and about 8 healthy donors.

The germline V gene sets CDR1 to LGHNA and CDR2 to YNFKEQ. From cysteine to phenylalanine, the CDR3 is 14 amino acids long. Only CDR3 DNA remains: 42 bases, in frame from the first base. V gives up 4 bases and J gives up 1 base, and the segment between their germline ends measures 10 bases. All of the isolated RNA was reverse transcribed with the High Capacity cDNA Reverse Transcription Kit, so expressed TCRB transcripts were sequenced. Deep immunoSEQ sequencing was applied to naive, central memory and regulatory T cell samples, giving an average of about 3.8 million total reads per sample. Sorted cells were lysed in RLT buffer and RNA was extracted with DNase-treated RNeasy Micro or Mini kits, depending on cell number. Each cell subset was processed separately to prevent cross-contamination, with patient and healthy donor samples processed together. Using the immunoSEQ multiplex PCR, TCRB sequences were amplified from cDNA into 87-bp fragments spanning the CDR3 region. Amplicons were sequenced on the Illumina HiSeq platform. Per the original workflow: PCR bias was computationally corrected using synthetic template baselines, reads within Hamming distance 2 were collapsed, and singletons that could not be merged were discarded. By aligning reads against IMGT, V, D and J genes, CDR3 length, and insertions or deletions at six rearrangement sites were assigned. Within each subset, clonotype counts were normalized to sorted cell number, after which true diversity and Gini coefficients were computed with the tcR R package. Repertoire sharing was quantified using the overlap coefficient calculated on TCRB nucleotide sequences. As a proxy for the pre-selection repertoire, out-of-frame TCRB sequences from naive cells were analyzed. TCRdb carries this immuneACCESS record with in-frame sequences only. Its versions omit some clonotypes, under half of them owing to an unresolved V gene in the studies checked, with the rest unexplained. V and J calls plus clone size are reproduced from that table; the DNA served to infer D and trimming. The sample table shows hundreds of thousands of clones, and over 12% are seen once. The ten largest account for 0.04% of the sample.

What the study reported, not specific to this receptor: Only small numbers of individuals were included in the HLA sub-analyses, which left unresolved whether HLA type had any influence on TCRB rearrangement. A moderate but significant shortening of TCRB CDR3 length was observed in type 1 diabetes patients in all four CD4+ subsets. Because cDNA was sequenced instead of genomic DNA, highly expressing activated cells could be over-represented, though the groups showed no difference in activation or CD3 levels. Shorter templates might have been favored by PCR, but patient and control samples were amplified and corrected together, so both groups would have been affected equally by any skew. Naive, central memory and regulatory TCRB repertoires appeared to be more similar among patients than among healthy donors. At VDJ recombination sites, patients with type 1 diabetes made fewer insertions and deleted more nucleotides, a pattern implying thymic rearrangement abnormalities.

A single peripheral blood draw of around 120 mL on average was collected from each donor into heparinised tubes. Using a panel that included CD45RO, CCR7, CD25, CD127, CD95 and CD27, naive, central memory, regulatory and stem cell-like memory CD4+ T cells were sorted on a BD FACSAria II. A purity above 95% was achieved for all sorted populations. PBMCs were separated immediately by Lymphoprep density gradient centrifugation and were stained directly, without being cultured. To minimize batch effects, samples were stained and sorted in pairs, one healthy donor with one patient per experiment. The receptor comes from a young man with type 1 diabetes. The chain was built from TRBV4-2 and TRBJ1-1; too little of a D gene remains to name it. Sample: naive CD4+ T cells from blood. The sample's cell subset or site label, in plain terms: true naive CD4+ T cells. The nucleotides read TGTGCCAGCAGCCCAGAGAACTGGAACACTGAAGCTTTCTTT. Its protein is CASSPENWNTEAFF.